These 15 T cell receptor beta chains share one sample of origin, sequenced in a study of cytomegalovirus exposure and HLA in healthy donors. A multiplex PCR was run with 60 Vbeta primers and 13 Jbeta primers. Profiled with immunoSEQ multiplex PCR; TCRdb holds only in-frame clones, not every one. Counted here are about 62,000 clones, about 81% occurring once; the ten biggest clones make up less than 7%. The sequenced sample consisted of PBMCs. Receptors originate from a woman younger than 45 in good health and CMV-seronegative.

The chain couples TRBV7-2 to TRBJ1-4; D is unresolved. Trimming shortened V by 5 bases and J by 8 bases, and 12 bases separated the two germline ends. The CDR3 length is 13 residues. Germline V gene data show CDR1 as SGHTA and CDR2 as FQGNSA. CDR3 DNA: TGTGCCAGCAGCCCCCGCTTGCGAGAAAAACTGTTTTTT. As protein: CASSPRLREKLFF.

Note on this clone: A junction boundary mismatches the germline segment, possibly from a read error. The rearrangement uses TRBV7-9 and TRBJ2-1, with 11 nucleotides matching TRBD2. Germline CDR1 SEHNR, CDR2 FQNEAQ (reference sequence). CDR3 length equals 16 residues. The CDR3 nucleotides are TGTTCCAGCAGTCCCCATATACTAGCGGGAGACAATGAGCAGTTCTTC. Its translation: CSSSPHILAGDNEQFF.

The chain recombines TRBV11-3 with TRBJ2-1; tentative D call: TRBD1 (5 bases). The CDR3 has 15 amino acids. Germline V CDR1 and CDR2: SGHNT, YENEEA. Trimming took 1 base from V and 9 from J, leaving 16 bases between them. CDR3 in amino acids: CASSLGGRTRSEQFF. In DNA, the CDR3 is TGTGCCAGCAGCTTAGGCGGCCGGACACGTTCTGAGCAGTTCTTC. Full variable domain (outside the CDR3, taken from reference TRBV11-3 and TRBJ2-1): EAGVVQSPRYKIIEKKQPVAFWCNPISGHNTLYWYLQNLGQGPELLIRYENEEAVDDSQLPKDRFSAERLKGVDSTLKIQPAELGDSAVYLCASSLGGRTRSEQFFGPGTRLTVL.

The chain links TRBV10-3 to TRBJ1-3; 7 nucleotides agree with TRBD1. V was pared by 11 bases and J by 2 bases, with 3 bases of the junction left unmatched. The germline V gene has CDR1 ENHRY and CDR2 SYGVKD. The CDR3 covers 12 residues. Here the CDR3 DNA reads TGTGCCGTGGGACAGCCTGGAAACACCATATATTTT. As protein: CAVGQPGNTIYF.

J is TRBJ1-2 and V is TRBV5-1; D gene ambiguous. V lost 1 base to trimming and J lost 3 bases, with 7 bases between them. The germline V gene has CDR1 SGHRS and CDR2 YFSETQ. There are 13 residues in the CDR3. In DNA, the CDR3 is TGCGCCAGCAGCTTGCTGGGCGACTATGGCTACACCTTC. It encodes CASSLLGDYGYTF.

The chain links TRBV7-2 to TRBJ2-1; TRBD2 aligns across 8 bases. The V gene end was trimmed by 6 bases and the J gene end by 4 bases; junction bases not matched to a gene: 17. The CDR3 contains 18 residues. CDR1 and CDR2 (germline): SGHTA, FQGNSA. The CDR3 is CASRLIRGLAEKYNEQFF. The CDR3 nucleotides are TGTGCCAGCAGACTAATTCGCGGACTAGCAGAGAAGTACAATGAGCAGTTCTTC.

The chain has TRBV6-6 and TRBJ2-1; the match to TRBD2 covers 7 bases. Losses at the gene ends were 10 bases for V and 9 bases for J; bases not matched to a gene: 9. CDR3 length: 12 amino acids. Germline V gene sequence: CDR1 MNHNY, CDR2 SVGAGI (reference sequence). CDR3 bases: TGTGCCACAGGACTAGGGGTGGGTGAGCAGTTCTTC. Translation: CATGLGVGEQFF.

This chain uses TRBV7-8 with TRBJ2-1; no clear D gene. The CDR3 loop spans 12 amino acids. Germline-derived CDR1 and CDR2 are SGHVS and FQNEAQ. Between the trimmed V and J ends, which lost 5 bases and 8 bases, there was a span of 10 bases. The CDR3 nucleotides read TGTGCCAGCAGCATATACAGCTATGAGCAGTTCTTC. Protein sequence: CASSIYSYEQFF.

The chain has TRBV20-1 and TRBJ1-1; D is ambiguous. V was trimmed by 2 bases and J by 6 bases, leaving 7 bases between them. The CDR3 runs 11 residues. CDR1 DFQATT and CDR2 SNEGSKA come from the germline V gene (reference sequence). The CDR3 nucleotides read TGCAGTGCTAGATATACAGCTGAAGCTTTCTTT. Its translation: CSARYTAEAFF.

As regards this clone: An end of the junction differs from the germline gene, which may be a read error. This rearrangement joins TRBV7-9 to TRBJ2-5, with D perhaps TRBD1 (7 bases). This CDR3 spans 15 amino acids. Germline V gene sequence: CDR1 SEHNR, CDR2 FQNEAQ (reference sequence). For the CDR3, the DNA is TGTTCCAGCAGCTTAGATTTAGGAGGGGGCGAGACCCAGTACTTC. This gives the protein CSSSLDLGGGETQYF.

This chain joins TRBV5-4 and TRBJ1-1; no clear D gene. This CDR3 region has 14 residues. Germline-derived CDR1 and CDR2 are SGHNT and YYREEE (reference sequence). The germline V and J ends were trimmed by 0 bases and 5 bases, with 11 bases remaining between them. CDR3 amino acids: CASSLDQVWTEAFF. The DNA of the CDR3 is TGTGCCAGCAGCTTGGACCAGGTGTGGACTGAAGCTTTCTTT.

The rearrangement links TRBV2 to TRBJ1-1; D perhaps matches TRBD1 (6 bases). Trimming pared 2 bases from V and 10 bases from J, leaving 20 bases between. The V gene's germline CDR1 is SNHLY and CDR2 FYNNEI. CDR3 size: 15 residues. The CDR3 region is CASSEFHSPGAGAFF. CDR3 bases: TGTGCCAGCAGTGAATTTCACTCCCCAGGGGCAGGAGCTTTCTTT.

V gene TRBV6-5 combines with J gene TRBJ1-2; 7 bases are a match to TRBD1. CDR3 length: 12 residues. V dropped 5 bases and J dropped 8; count of bases not matched to a gene: 5. The germline V gene has CDR1 MNHEY and CDR2 SVGAGI. Here the CDR3 reads CASSPNRGGYTF. The CDR3 coding sequence is TGTGCCAGCAGTCCCAACAGGGGCGGCTACACCTTC.

V usage is TRBV21-1 and J usage is TRBJ2-5; the table names TRBD1, a call not compared with the DNA. TRBV21-1 is classified as a pseudogene. The CDR3 runs to 18 residues. Here the CDR3 DNA reads TGTGCCAGCAGCAAACGGGTAAGGGGTCGAAGGAGTCAAGAGACCCAGTACTTC. It translates to CASSKRVRGRRSQETQYF.

The gene calls are TRBV5-1 and TRBJ1-4, with TRBD1 matching 7 bases. The CDR3 spans 18 residues. Germline V gives CDR1 SGHRS, CDR2 YFSETQ. V lost 1 base and J lost 0; bases outside the gene matches: 9. Written as DNA, the CDR3 is TGCGCCAGCAGCTTGACAGGGGATCGCTTTGCAACTAATGAAAAACTGTTTTTT. Amino acid sequence: CASSLTGDRFATNEKLFF.